What follows is one T cell receptor (beta chain) and its context. Its antigen is undetermined. The data were obtained in a study of T cell responses to AZD1222 COVID-19 vaccine. The repertoire was sequenced with immunoSEQ multiplex PCR; TCRdb's copy has only in-frame clones and lacks some. This sample yields about 140,000 clones, of which around nine tenths are seen a single time; roughly 5% belongs to the top ten. Study-level points and caveats: Reports indicate that nearly half of spike-specific TCRs are directed at unmutated variant regions. Baseline seropositivity occurred in only a handful of AZD1222 recipients. It should be noted that donors were predominantly white British and more often female, and clonal diversity was possibly underestimated.

Trimming left V 1 base short and J 1 base short, with 11 bases between. Germline V gene sequence: CDR1 SEHNR, CDR2 FQNEAQ (reference sequence). The CDR3 runs 15 residues. V and J are TRBV7-9 and TRBJ2-7; D possibly corresponds to TRBD1 (6 bases). The specimen was peripheral blood, collected on day 0 of AZD1222 vaccination. The TCR sequence derives from an adult in good health. CDR3 sequence: CASSLVGGKSYEQYF. The CDR3 DNA sequence: TGTGCCAGCAGCTTAGTAGGGGGAAAATCCTACGAGCAGTACTTC.